A selection of T cell receptor beta chains follows, all from one sample in a study of identifying expanded T cells in peripheral blood. Libraries were prepared by immunoSEQ multiplex PCR; TCRdb keeps only in-frame clonotypes and omits some of them. The sample lists approximately 100,000 clones; about nine tenths were seen once. Material for sequencing was blood. The source is a person aged 18 to 75 in good health. The CDR3 runs from the conserved cysteine through the conserved F or W. D genes are given only for firm matches.

j_call v_call d_call cdr3_length cdr3_aa
TRBJ2-1 TRBV6-4 NA 15 CASSAAQEGHNEQFF
TRBJ1-2 TRBV27 NA 11 CASRSGNGYTF
TRBJ2-7 TRBV4-2 TRBD2 15 CASSQEPAGAYEQYF
TRBJ2-1 TRBV14 TRBD2 15 CASSQREETYNEQFF
TRBJ2-5 TRBV5-6 NA 16 CASSFIGRGSAETQYF
TRBJ2-1 TRBV9 NA 15 CASYTMASRTGEQFF
TRBJ2-2 TRBV7-3 TRBD2 20 CASSARGLAGAPVGTGELFF
TRBJ1-1 TRBV27 NA 15 CASSLVAERLTEAFF
TRBJ2-7 TRBV2 TRBD1 12 CAGQGVDYEQYF
TRBJ2-2 TRBV2 TRBD2 17 CASSGTSGGSVTGELFF
TRBJ2-7 TRBV6-1 NA 16 CASSEDVREVTYEQYF
TRBJ1-5 TRBV29-1 TRBD1 15 CSVATGGADNQPQHF
TRBJ2-2 TRBV5-4 NA 14 CASSSYRDSGELFF
TRBJ2-1 TRBV9 TRBD2 16 CASSVGSWGAGGEQFF
TRBJ2-1 TRBV6-1 TRBD2 15 CASISGGAAYNEQFF
TRBJ1-5 TRBV28 NA 14 CASSRGRSNQPQHF
TRBJ1-1 TRBV10-1 NA 14 CASSESPGNTEAFF
TRBJ2-3 TRBV5-1 TRBD1 16 CASSQLTGGAEDTQYF
TRBJ1-1 TRBV7-3 NA 13 CASSLMRNTEAFF
TRBJ1-5 TRBV28 NA 14 CASSGQVIDQPQHF
TRBJ2-7 TRBV27 NA 13 CASSLSTGREQYF
TRBJ2-1 TRBV15 NA 11 CATSMGNEQFF
TRBJ2-1 TRBV15 TRBD2 20 CATSRDGASGGLSSYNEQFF
TRBJ2-7 TRBV30 NA 15 CAWSVHRPSSYEQYF
TRBJ1-4 TRBV6-6 NA 14 CASSYRDGNEKLFF
TRBJ2-6 TRBV6-4 NA 17 CASSPGGGGSGANVLTF
TRBJ1-6 TRBV5-1 NA 15 CASSPEGRGHSPLHF
TRBJ1-1 TRBV7-6 NA 14 CASSLVQGNTEAFF
TRBJ2-3 TRBV5-1 NA 18 CASSLVPWQTSSTDTQYF
TRBJ2-7 TRBV30 NA 12 CAWSPLFNEQYF
TRBJ2-7 TRBV5-4 TRBD1 15 CASSSSGTDPYEQYF
TRBJ2-5 TRBV19 TRBD2 14 CASSPGTGGETQYF
TRBJ2-4 TRBV4-1 NA 17 CASIETLTRTDKNIQYF
TRBJ2-1 TRBV28 NA 13 CASSLVGRNEQFF
TRBJ2-3 TRBV5-1 NA 15 CASSLVPGAIDTQYF
TRBJ2-3 TRBV23-1 NA 17 CASSESGNESPHDTQYF
TRBJ2-3 TRBV10-3 NA 12 CAIRDSSDTQYF
TRBJ1-1 TRBV14 NA 13 CASSHAGRTEAFF
TRBJ1-5 TRBV6-1 NA 15 CASSELNRANQPQHF
TRBJ2-2 TRBV7-3 NA 12 CASSPHTGELFF
TRBJ2-7 TRBV2 NA 12 CASSRTGYEQYF
TRBJ2-5 TRBV7-9 NA 13 CASSLQGKETQYF
TRBJ1-6 TRBV6-5 NA 15 CASTPAGTPRSPLHF
TRBJ1-4 TRBV18 NA 14 CASSRQSTNEKLFF
TRBJ2-7 TRBV15 NA 14 CATSRVGGAYEQYF
TRBJ2-7 TRBV7-9 NA 12 CASSPNSYEQYF
TRBJ1-4 TRBV6-1 NA 15 CASSIVQGTNEKLFF
TRBJ1-3 TRBV5-4 TRBD1 16 CASSARDRGFGNTIYF
TRBJ2-6 TRBV11-2 NA 15 CASSIRSSGANVLTF
TRBJ2-2 TRBV28 NA 14 CASTSEGYTGELFF
TRBJ2-7 TRBV12-2 NA 15 CASRAPSGAPYEQYF